The present entry profiles one TCR beta chain with its context. Clinical histories supplied by participants themselves formed the basis of cohort assignment. These data come from a study of blood T cell repertoires in COVID-19. In the original analysis: Reference gene primer amplification in the assay estimated nucleated cell counts. Produced via immunoSEQ multiplex PCR; TCRdb's table is partial and in-frame only. The V and J calls and clone size are taken from that table; D and trimming were inferred from the DNA. The sample holds approximately 230,000 clones, approximately 90% seen once. The TCR was taken from a woman in her twenties or thirties who had recovered from COVID-19. Sequenced input: PBMCs or T cells enriched from blood (not recorded which).

CDR3 residues: CATSRGQSNQPQHF. The CDR3 bases are TGTGCCACCAGCAGAGGACAGTCGAATCAGCCCCAGCATTTT. The chain employs TRBV15 and TRBJ1-5; weak D call: TRBD1 (5 bases). The V gene's germline CDR1 is LNHNV and CDR2 YYDKDF (reference sequence). CDR3 length: 14 amino acids. V lost 1 base and J lost 4, with 8 bases in between.